This T cell receptor (beta chain) was sequenced during a study of T-cell reconstitution after alpha-beta-depleted transplantation in children. The sample holds a few counts of this clonotype. Its antigen remains unidentified. Germline V gives CDR1 DFQATT, CDR2 SNEGSKA (reference sequence). The CDR3 sequence is 17 residues long. The J segment lost 0 bases and the V segment lost 3 bases, leaving 8 bases of the junction unmatched. Unique molecular identifiers tagged the TCRbeta library. TCRdb itself ran the PCR reads through MiXCR, one entry per CDR3 protein. The repertoire holds around 960,000 distinct CDR3 sequences, with 25% to 30% as singletons. Broader study findings: One year post-transplant, T-cell counts and diversity were largely derived from T cells produced anew. Some patients' high day-60 TCRbeta diversity was traced to surviving recipient T cells and thymic progenitors.

The V and J genes are TRBV20-1 and TRBJ2-3; 11 nucleotides align to TRBD2. Here the sequenced sample was PBMCs, mostly from graft donor cells, taken 360 days after TCRalphabeta/CD19-depleted stem cell transplant. The source of this sequence is a boy under three years old who had a stem cell transplant for SCID, so the T cells may come from the graft donor. CDR3: CSASGSGGAASTDTQYF. CDR3 sequence (DNA): TGCAGTGCTAGTGGTAGCGGGGGGGCCGCCAGCACAGATACGCAGTATTTT.